The T cell receptor beta chain described here comes from a study of radiotherapy plus CTLA-4 blockade in lung cancer. The CDR3 is made up of 13 amino acids. V was clipped by 6 bases and J by 2 bases, with 11 bases between them. Germline lookup yields CDR1 MNHEY and CDR2 SMNVEV (reference sequence). Measured with immunoSEQ multiplex PCR; TCRdb has only the in-frame clones, and not every one. The profile shows approximately 60,000 clones, 70% to 85% of them singletons. This clone was seen more than once but under ten times. This material consisted of peripheral blood, taken from a patient treated with radiotherapy plus ipilimumab. The gene calls are TRBV27 and TRBJ2-7; maybe TRBD1 (6 bases). The TCR comes from a human donor with non-small cell lung cancer whose response to radiotherapy plus ipilimumab could not be evaluated. The CDR3 region is CASRNRATYEQYF. The CDR3 DNA reads TGTGCCAGCAGGAACAGGGCTACCTACGAGCAGTACTTC.